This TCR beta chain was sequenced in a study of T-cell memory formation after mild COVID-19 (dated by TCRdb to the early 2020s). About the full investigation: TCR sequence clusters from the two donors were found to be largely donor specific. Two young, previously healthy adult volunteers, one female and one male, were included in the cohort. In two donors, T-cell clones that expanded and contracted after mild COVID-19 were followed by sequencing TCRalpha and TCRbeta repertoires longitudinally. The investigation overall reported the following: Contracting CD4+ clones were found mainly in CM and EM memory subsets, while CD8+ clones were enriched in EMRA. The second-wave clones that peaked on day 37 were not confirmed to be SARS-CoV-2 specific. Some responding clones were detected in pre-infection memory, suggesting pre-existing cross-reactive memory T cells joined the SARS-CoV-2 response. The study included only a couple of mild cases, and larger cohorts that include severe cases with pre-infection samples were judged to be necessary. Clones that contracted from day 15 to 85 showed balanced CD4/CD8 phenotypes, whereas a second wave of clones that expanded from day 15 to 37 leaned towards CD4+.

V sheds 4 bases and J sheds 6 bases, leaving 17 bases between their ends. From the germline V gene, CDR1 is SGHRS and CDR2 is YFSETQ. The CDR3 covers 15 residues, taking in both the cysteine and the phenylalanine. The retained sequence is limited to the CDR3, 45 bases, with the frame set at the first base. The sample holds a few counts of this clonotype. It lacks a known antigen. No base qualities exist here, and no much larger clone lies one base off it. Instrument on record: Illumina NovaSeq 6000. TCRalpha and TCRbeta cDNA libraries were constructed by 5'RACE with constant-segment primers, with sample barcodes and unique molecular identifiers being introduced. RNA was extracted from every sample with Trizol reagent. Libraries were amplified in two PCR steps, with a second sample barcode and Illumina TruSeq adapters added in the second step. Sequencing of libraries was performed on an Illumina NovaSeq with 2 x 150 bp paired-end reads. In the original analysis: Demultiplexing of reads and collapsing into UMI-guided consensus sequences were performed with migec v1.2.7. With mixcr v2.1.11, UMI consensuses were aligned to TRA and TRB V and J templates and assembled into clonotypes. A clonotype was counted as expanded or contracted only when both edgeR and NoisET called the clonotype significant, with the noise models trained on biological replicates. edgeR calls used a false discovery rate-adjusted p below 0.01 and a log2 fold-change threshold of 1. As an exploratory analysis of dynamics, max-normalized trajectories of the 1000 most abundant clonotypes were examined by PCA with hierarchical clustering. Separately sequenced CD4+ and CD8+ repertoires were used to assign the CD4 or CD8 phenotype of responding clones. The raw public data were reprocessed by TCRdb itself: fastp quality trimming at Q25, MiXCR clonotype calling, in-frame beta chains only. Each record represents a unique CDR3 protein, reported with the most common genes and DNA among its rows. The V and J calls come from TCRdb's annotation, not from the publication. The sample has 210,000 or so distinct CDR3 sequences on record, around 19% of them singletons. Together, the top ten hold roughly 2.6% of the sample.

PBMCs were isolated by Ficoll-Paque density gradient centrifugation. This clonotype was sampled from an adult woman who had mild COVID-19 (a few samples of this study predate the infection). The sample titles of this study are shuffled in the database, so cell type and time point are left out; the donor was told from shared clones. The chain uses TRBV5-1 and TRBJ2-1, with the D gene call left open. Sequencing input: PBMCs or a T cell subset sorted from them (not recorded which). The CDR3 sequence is CASSPSSNIGNEQFF. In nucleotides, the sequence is TGCGCCAGCAGCCCGTCCTCGAATATTGGCAATGAGCAGTTCTTC.